The subject of this entry is one T cell receptor beta chain. Its specificity is not known. This entry belongs to a study of multiple sclerosis patients with progressive multifocal leukoencephalopathy. Study-level results: Clones expanded at PML were already present before and during natalizumab. TRBV and TRBJ usage showed no common pattern when PML developed.

CDR3 length: 15 residues. Germline CDR1 reads SGHTA; CDR2 reads FQGNSA. V was cut by 5 bases and J by 2 bases, with 16 bases left in between. Noted time point: before natalizumab initiation. Every listed patient previously received interferon beta; all PML patients were women. The data were produced by immunoSEQ multiplex PCR, yet TCRdb's version contains in-frame clones alone and is incomplete. The sample yields under 35,000 clones, 90% to 95% seen once. The chain combines TRBV7-2 with TRBJ2-7, with D perhaps matching TRBD1 or TRBD2 (5 bases each). The sample taken for sequencing was PBMCs. The receptor's source is a man aged 30 to 39 with multiple sclerosis. The CDR3 here is CASSPRPGPTYEQYF. In DNA, the CDR3 is TGTGCCAGCAGCCCCCGTCCGGGGCCGACCTACGAGCAGTACTTC.